Following are 21 T cell receptor beta chains from one sample sequenced in a study of beta chain features in type 1 diabetes. cDNA synthesis used the whole RNA isolate, giving expressed TCRB sequences. TCRdb's table, derived via immunoSEQ multiplex PCR, lists solely in-frame clones and lacks some. The sample includes under 550,000 clones, about 10% of them seen just once. The sequenced sample was naive CD4+ T cells from blood. The receptor set was obtained from a woman between 18 and 29 years old in good health.

In its sample, this clone was seen many times. Here the CDR3 DNA reads TGTGCCAGCAGCCAAGAGACCCAGTACTTC. Translating it yields CASSQETQYF. The chain joins TRBV14 to TRBJ2-5; D ambiguous. The germline V gene has CDR1 SGHDN and CDR2 FVKESK. The CDR3 runs to 10 residues. V was trimmed by 0 bases and J by 7 bases, leaving 0 bases between them.

The rearrangement joins TRBV23-1 to TRBJ2-6; D unresolved. TRBV23-1 is classed as an ORF, of uncertain function. V lost 4 bases and J lost 4, with 14 bases in between. This CDR3 region has 16 residues. CDR3 in amino acids: CASSRVLSAGANVLTF. The CDR3 region has the DNA TGCGCCAGCAGTCGCGTCCTTTCGGCCGGGGCCAACGTCCTGACTTTC.

The table lists this clone with a few counts. The rearrangement links TRBV6-6 to TRBJ2-3, with 8 bases identical to TRBD1. CDR1 MNHNY and CDR2 SVGAGI come from the germline V gene (reference sequence). V shed 8 bases and J 4 bases; nucleotides not matched to a gene: 5. The CDR3 is 13 amino acids. The CDR3 protein is CASRKQGADTQYF. CDR3 sequence (DNA): TGTGCCAGCCGGAAACAGGGGGCAGATACGCAGTATTTT.

This clone was counted a few times. The rearrangement links TRBV27 to TRBJ2-7; 9 nucleotides align to TRBD2. CDR3 length: 14 residues. Germline V gene data show CDR1 as MNHEY and CDR2 as SMNVEV (reference sequence). V lost 7 bases and J lost 6; bases outside the gene matches: 10. The CDR3 protein is CASKSLAGVREQYF. Written as DNA, the CDR3 is TGTGCCAGCAAGTCCTTAGCGGGAGTTCGCGAGCAGTACTTC.

This clone appeared a few times. This chain joins TRBV7-7 and TRBJ2-2; D ambiguous. Germline CDR1 is SSHAT and CDR2 is FNYEAQ (reference sequence). Trimming took 10 bases from V and 6 from J, leaving 6 bases between them. This CDR3 spans 10 amino acids. The CDR3 sequence: CATSPGELFF. The CDR3 DNA reads TGTGCCACCTCCCCCGGGGAGCTGTTTTTT.

This clone was detected a few times. The V and J genes are TRBV29-1 and TRBJ1-1; 7 nucleotides align to TRBD1. Germline lookup yields CDR1 SQVTM and CDR2 ANQGSEA. This CDR3 has 13 amino acids. The V segment lost 3 bases and the J segment 6 bases; nucleotides outside the gene matches: 7. DNA of the CDR3: TGCAGCGTTGACAGGGGGGAAGGGGCTGAAGCTTTCTTT. This gives the protein CSVDRGEGAEAFF.

This chain connects TRBV7-9 to TRBJ1-1; D uncertain. With 1 base removed from V and 1 base from J, the gap between germline ends came to 16 bases. Germline-derived CDR1 and CDR2 are SEHNR and FQNEAQ (reference sequence). The CDR3 extends over 17 amino acids. The CDR3 DNA follows: TGTGCCAGCAGCTTAGGAAGGTTCCGGGATAGGAACACTGAAGCTTTCTTT. Residues: CASSLGRFRDRNTEAFF.

A note on this clone: Given a much more abundant clone one base away, this may be a read error. The identical CDR3 is also encoded by other nucleotide sequences in the sample. The V gene is TRBV7-7, the J gene TRBJ2-5; unclear D gene. This CDR3 has 11 residues. V shed 2 bases and J shed 5 bases, with 3 bases lying between them. The V gene's germline CDR1 is SSHAT and CDR2 FNYEAQ (reference sequence). The CDR3 reads CASSLKETQYF. For the CDR3, the DNA is TGTGCCAGCAGCTTAAAGGAGACCCAGTACTTC.

This clone was seen a few times. The chain links TRBV7-2 to TRBJ2-5; 8 bases agree with TRBD1. Trimming cost V 5 bases and J 7 bases; bases outside gene matches: 6. The germline CDR1 and CDR2 sequences are SGHTA and FQGNSA. The CDR3 length is 13 residues. In DNA form, the CDR3 reads TGTGCCAGCAGCACGACAGGGGTGGGGACCCAGTACTTC. It codes for CASSTTGVGTQYF.

This clone was found a few times. This rearrangement joins TRBV6-5 to TRBJ2-5; no firm D call. The germline CDR1 and CDR2 sequences are MNHEY and SVGAGI. V was cut by 4 bases and J by 1 base, with 4 bases left in between. This CDR3 has 12 residues. This CDR3 reads CASSLTQETQYF. CDR3 DNA: TGTGCCAGCAGTTTAACCCAAGAGACCCAGTACTTC.

This clone was picked up a small number of times. The CDR3 nucleotides read TGTGCCAGCAGCGGGGCCGACAATAGCAATCAGCCCCAGCATTTT. Encoded protein: CASSGADNSNQPQHF. The chain employs TRBV28 and TRBJ1-5; D is possibly TRBD1 (5 bases). The V gene lost 6 bases and the J gene lost 0 bases, with 12 bases spanning the gap. This CDR3 spans 15 amino acids. Germline lookup yields CDR1 MDHEN and CDR2 SYDVKM.

The chain carries TRBV10-3 and TRBJ2-1; the match to TRBD1 covers 7 bases. Germline V CDR1 and CDR2: ENHRY, SYGVKD. Trimming cost V 4 bases and J 2 bases; bases outside gene matches: 5. This CDR3 is built from 15 residues. CDR3 residues: CAISAGQGAYNEQFF. CDR3 sequence (DNA): TGTGCCATCAGTGCGGGGCAGGGGGCCTACAATGAGCAGTTCTTC.

This clone was detected a few times. V and J are TRBV4-3 and TRBJ2-5; D not certain. This CDR3 is 17 amino acids long. Germline V gene sequence: CDR1 LGHNA, CDR2 YSLEER. Trimming removed 0 bases from V and 1 base from J, with 15 bases in between. As DNA, the CDR3 is TGCGCCAGCAGCCAAGAGTTCACCGGACGGTTCCAAGAGACCCAGTACTTC. Amino acids: CASSQEFTGRFQETQYF.

There are a few counts of this clone. This chain joins TRBV5-1 and TRBJ2-5; 10 bases fit TRBD2. CDR1 and CDR2 (germline): SGHRS, YFSETQ. The CDR3 runs 16 residues. Germline trimming cut 0 bases from V and 5 bases from J; bases unmatched to any gene: 7. The CDR3 DNA reads TGCGCCAGCAGCTTGGGGATAGCGGGAGGTTCGGAGACCCAGTACTTC. Residues: CASSLGIAGGSETQYF.

The V gene is TRBV7-2, the J gene TRBJ1-5; D might be TRBD1 (6 bases). The CDR3 loop spans 13 amino acids. The ends were cut back, 5 bases at V and 7 bases at J, with 12 bases in the middle. Looked up from germline, CDR1 is SGHTA and CDR2 is FQGNSA. The CDR3 spells CASSPGGAQPQHF. CDR3 DNA sequence: TGTGCCAGCAGCCCCGGGGGGGCCCAGCCCCAGCATTTT.

The chain links TRBV7-9 to TRBJ1-4; D possibly corresponds to TRBD1 (6 bases). Germline CDR1 and CDR2: SEHNR and FQNEAQ (reference sequence). This CDR3 region has 16 residues. The V end lost 3 bases, the J end lost 3 bases, and 14 bases lay between the germline ends. The CDR3 DNA reads TGTGCCAGCAGCTTGGGGTACAGGGAGTCTAATGAAAAACTGTTTTTT. Its protein is CASSLGYRESNEKLFF.

This clone has more than one count but fewer than ten. The chain couples TRBV27 to TRBJ2-7; 9 nucleotides align to TRBD2. The length of the CDR3 is 15 residues. The germline V gene has CDR1 MNHEY and CDR2 SMNVEV (reference sequence). V was pared by 3 bases and J by 2 bases, with 5 bases of the junction left unmatched. The CDR3 DNA follows: TGTGCCAGCAGTTTTTCCAGCGGGAGGCCCTACGAGCAGTACTTC. Its protein product is CASSFSSGRPYEQYF.

This chain connects TRBV7-9 to TRBJ1-2, with TRBD1 identical over 7 bases. The germline V gene encodes CDR1 SEHNR and CDR2 FQNEAQ (reference sequence). The CDR3 length is 13 residues. V was pared by 3 bases and J by 7 bases, with 5 bases of the junction left unmatched. The CDR3 here is CASSFTGAAGYTF. For the CDR3, the DNA is TGTGCCAGCAGCTTCACAGGGGCTGCTGGCTACACCTTC. Filled out from reference TRBV7-9 and TRBJ1-2, the complete variable domain reads DTGVSQNPRHKITKRGQNVTFRCDPISEHNRLYWYRQTLGQGPEFLTYFQNEAQLEKSRLLSDRFSAERPKGSFSTLEIQRTEQGDSAMYLCASSFTGAAGYTFGSGTRLTVV.

The chain employs TRBV5-4 and TRBJ2-7; 14 nucleotides line up with TRBD2. This CDR3 comprises 20 residues. V shed 3 bases and J 1 base; nucleotides not matched to a gene: 15. Per germline, CDR1 SGHNT and CDR2 YYREEE (reference sequence). In DNA form, the CDR3 reads TGTGCCAGCAGCTCCGAACCGGGGACTAGCGGGAGAATAGGGTCCTACGAGCAGTACTTC. Translated, it gives CASSSEPGTSGRIGSYEQYF.

This clone was seen more than once but under ten times. The chain uses TRBV5-5 and TRBJ1-1; a weak D match, TRBD1 (5 bases). Per the germline V gene, CDR1 is SGHKS and CDR2 is YYEKEE (reference sequence). V lost 7 bases and J 0 bases, leaving 19 bases between the germline ends. CDR3 length: 16 residues. CDR3 sequence (DNA): TGTGCCAGCGGGGGAGGAGTCGGCGGTTTGAACACTGAAGCTTTCTTT. This codes for CASGGGVGGLNTEAFF.

This clone was observed a few times. The J gene is TRBJ1-1, the V gene TRBV14; the D gene is possibly TRBD1 (6 bases). Germline V gene data show CDR1 as SGHDN and CDR2 as FVKESK. The CDR3 runs 15 residues. Trimming pared 0 bases from V and 4 bases from J, leaving 12 bases between. CDR3 residues: CASSQDGGPFTEAFF. CDR3 nucleotide sequence: TGTGCCAGCAGCCAAGATGGGGGGCCTTTCACTGAAGCTTTCTTT. Full variable domain (outside the CDR3, taken from reference TRBV14 and TRBJ1-1): EAGVTQFPSHSVIEKGQTVTLRCDPISGHDNLYWYRRVMGKEIKFLLHFVKESKQDESGMPNNRFLAERTGGTYSTLKVQPAELEDSGVYFCASSQDGGPFTEAFFGQGTRLTVV.